This TCR beta chain emerged from a study of preoperative IRX-2 immunotherapy in early breast cancer (dated by TCRdb to about 2019). Libraries were constructed by the immunoSEQ multiplex PCR assay. Here the immuneACCESS table is served through TCRdb, limited to in-frame sequences with V and J called. Missing clones are a known gap in these copies; in checked studies unresolved V genes cover under half, and the rest lacks a known reason. The sample yields about 42,000 clones; around 77% were counted once. The ten largest clones capture roughly 1.2% of the sample. To note about this clone: This receptor's antigen is unknown. It has no much larger one-base neighbor in the sample; base qualities were not kept.

This specimen's treatment or condition label, per the study, means: preoperative locoregional IRX-2 cytokine immunotherapy. The samples were obtained from a phase Ib study that tested preoperative, locoregional IRX-2 cytokine immunotherapy meant to prime immune responses. Before surgery, IRX-2 was given to the donors, who were patients with early-stage breast cancer. The CDR3, from cysteine to phenylalanine, totals 16 residues. Of all the DNA, just the CDR3 is kept, 48 bases in frame from base 1. The germline V gene provides CDR1 LGHNT and CDR2 FRNRAP. The junction carries 13 bases between V and J, which are trimmed by 0 bases and 4 bases respectively.

This receptor chain uses TRBV12-5 and TRBJ2-1, with TRBD2 tentatively as D gene (5 bases match). Specimen: tumor tissue, collected after IRX-2 immunotherapy. The TCR originated in a human donor with breast cancer. This receptor carries the CDR3 CASGLVLRRRYNEQFF. At the DNA level, the sequence is TGTGCTAGTGGTTTGGTACTACGAAGGAGGTACAATGAGCAGTTCTTC.